Below, one TCR beta chain is given with its context. Its antigen remains undetermined. No qualities accompany the bases; no much larger clone lies one base away. Libraries came from the immunoSEQ multiplex PCR assay. In the original analysis: A statistical classification framework was built for diagnosing cytomegalovirus status from the catalog of TCR beta chain sequences. Sourced from immuneACCESS, this table was stored by TCRdb with only in-frame sequences that have V and J called. A share of the clones is absent; for the studies checked, an unresolved V gene accounts for under half, and the remainder has no known explanation. V and J calls plus clone size are reproduced from that table; the DNA served to infer D and trimming. Within this sample are more than 120,000 clones, with around 87% of them counted one time only. The ten largest account for roughly 10% of the sample. The germline V gene gives CDR1 as MDHEN and CDR2 as SYDVKM. Inclusive of the bounding cysteine and phenylalanine, the CDR3 is 19 residues long. Only the CDR3 DNA stays, 57 bases, in frame from base 1. The germline V end is reduced by 6 bases and the J end by 3 bases; junction bases left unmatched: 16.

The source of the sample is a study of cytomegalovirus exposure and HLA in healthy donors (dated by TCRdb to 2016 to 2017). For context, the study as a whole: A later analysis indicated that the 120 validation repertoires were generated on the platform also employed for the 700 or so repertoires of the first cohort. The study was designed to test whether signatures of past pathogen exposure could be identified by cataloging public T cell receptors. Besides the first cohort of 550 to 750 subjects, a separate validation cohort made up of 120 different subjects was used. To predict cytomegalovirus infection status, the study brought together high-throughput TCR immunosequencing, statistical association of individual TCRs with disease status, and machine learning. Results the study describes overall, beyond this receptor: The study listed 164 TCR beta chains as associated with cytomegalovirus. According to the authors, the approach could potentially be generalized to other disease states and immunological phenotypes. In both the original and validation cohorts, the classifier was reported to diagnose cytomegalovirus status with high specificity and sensitivity. All 110 or so repertoires were used to score co-occurrence in the validation cohort in a later analysis, because that analysis had no HLA typing for the cohort. A few of the identified cytomegalovirus-associated TCR beta chains were confirmed in vitro to be specific for cytomegalovirus antigens. Of the cluster scores, 94% were above 0 in a later analysis, which found that TCRs clustered in the first cohort also tended to co-occur in the 120 validation repertoires. Across donors, most TCR sequences were observed very rarely, whereas some public TCRs were present in many individuals.

The donors were included in the validation cohort of approximately 130 subjects, a group kept apart from the roughly 670-subject first cohort. The sample was PBMCs. This TCR was sampled from a man younger than 35 in good health and CMV-seropositive. The chain employs TRBV28 and TRBJ2-1, with 11 bases matching TRBD2. The CDR3 protein: CASSLLAGGKGGNYNEQFF. The DNA sequence is TGTGCCAGCAGCCTCCTAGCGGGAGGAAAGGGTGGAAACTACAATGAGCAGTTCTTC.